This T cell receptor (beta chain) was found in a study of cytomegalovirus exposure and HLA in healthy donors. Findings and limits, study-wide: Specific recognition of CMV antigens was confirmed in vitro for a few chains (all CMV-associated).

Notes on this clone: The antigen remains unidentified.

The germline gives CDR1 SQVTM, CDR2 ANQGSEA. Trimming shortened V by 6 bases and J by 0 bases, and 15 bases separated the two germline ends. This CDR3 region has 15 residues. The PCR was carried out with 60 Vbeta primers and 13 Jbeta primers. Authors' data handling: Later reanalysis found about 80 million unique TCR beta chains, some 10 million of them shared. Clones were read by immunoSEQ multiplex PCR, and TCRdb kept only the in-frame ones, dropping some. V, J and clone size are those of that table, while D and trimming were read from the DNA. In the table there are around 110,000 clones, roughly 80% of which are singletons.

The V gene is TRBV29-1, the J gene TRBJ2-1, with D perhaps TRBD2 (5 bases). Material: PBMCs. This TCR derives from a man younger than 45 in good health and CMV-seronegative. In DNA, the CDR3 is TGCAGCGTCCTACTAGGATCAAGCTCCTACAATGAGCAGTTCTTC. It is translated as CSVLLGSSSYNEQFF.